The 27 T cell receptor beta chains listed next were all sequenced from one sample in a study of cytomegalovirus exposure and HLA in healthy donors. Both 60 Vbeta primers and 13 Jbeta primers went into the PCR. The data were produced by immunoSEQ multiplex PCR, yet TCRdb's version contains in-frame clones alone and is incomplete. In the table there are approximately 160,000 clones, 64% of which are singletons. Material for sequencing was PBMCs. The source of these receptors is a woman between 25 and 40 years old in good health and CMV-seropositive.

CDR3 nucleotide sequence: TGTGCCAGCAGTTCTGGCCCGAACTACGAGCAGTACTTC. It codes for CASSSGPNYEQYF. V usage is TRBV27 and J usage is TRBJ2-7, with D unclear. Looked up from germline, CDR1 is MNHEY and CDR2 is SMNVEV (reference sequence). V shed 4 bases and J shed 3 bases, with 10 bases lying between them. This CDR3 contains 13 residues.

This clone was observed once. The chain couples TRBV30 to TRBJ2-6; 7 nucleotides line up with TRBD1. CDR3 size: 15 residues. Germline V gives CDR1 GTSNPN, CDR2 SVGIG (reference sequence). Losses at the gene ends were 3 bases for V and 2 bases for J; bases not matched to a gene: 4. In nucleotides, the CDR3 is TGTGCCTGGAGCCGACAGGGAACTGGGGCCAACGTCCTGACTTTC. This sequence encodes CAWSRQGTGANVLTF. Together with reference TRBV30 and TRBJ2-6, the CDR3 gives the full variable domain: SQTIHQWPATLVQPVGSPLSLECTVEGTSNPNLYWYRQAAGRGLQLLFYSVGIGQISSEVPQNLSASRPQDRQFILSSKKLLLSDSGFYLCAWSRQGTGANVLTFGAGSRLTVL.

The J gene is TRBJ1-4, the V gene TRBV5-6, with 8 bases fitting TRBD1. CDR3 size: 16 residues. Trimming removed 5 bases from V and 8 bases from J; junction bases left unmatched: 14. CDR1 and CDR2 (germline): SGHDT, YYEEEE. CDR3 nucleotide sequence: TGTGCCAGCAGAAAGGGTTTCGGGACAGGTGGAGAAAAACTGTTTTTT. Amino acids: CASRKGFGTGGEKLFF.

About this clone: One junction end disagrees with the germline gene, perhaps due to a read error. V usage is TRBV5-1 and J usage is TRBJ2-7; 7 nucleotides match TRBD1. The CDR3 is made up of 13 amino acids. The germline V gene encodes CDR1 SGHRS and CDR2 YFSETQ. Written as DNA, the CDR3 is TGCGCCAGCAGCCCCCAAGGGTTGAGGGGGCAGGCGTTC. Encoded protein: CASSPQGLRGQAF.

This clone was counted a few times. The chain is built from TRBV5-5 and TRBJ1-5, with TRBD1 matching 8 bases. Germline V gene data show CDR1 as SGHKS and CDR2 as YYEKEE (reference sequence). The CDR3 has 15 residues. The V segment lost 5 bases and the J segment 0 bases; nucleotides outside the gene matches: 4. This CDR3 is CASSSQGVSNQPQHF. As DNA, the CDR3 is TGTGCCAGCAGTTCACAGGGGGTTAGCAATCAGCCCCAGCATTTT.

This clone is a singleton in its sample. This chain's CDR3 is CASSFSPDTEAFF. The CDR3 DNA reads TGTGCCAGCAGCTTCTCACCAGACACTGAAGCTTTCTTT. J is TRBJ1-1 and V is TRBV11-3; no reliable D call. V lost 3 bases and J 3 bases, leaving 8 bases between the germline ends. The CDR3 length is 13 residues. Germline CDR1 reads SGHNT; CDR2 reads YENEEA. Variable domain in full (rest from reference TRBV11-3 and TRBJ1-1): EAGVVQSPRYKIIEKKQPVAFWCNPISGHNTLYWYLQNLGQGPELLIRYENEEAVDDSQLPKDRFSAERLKGVDSTLKIQPAELGDSAVYLCASSFSPDTEAFFGQGTRLTVV.

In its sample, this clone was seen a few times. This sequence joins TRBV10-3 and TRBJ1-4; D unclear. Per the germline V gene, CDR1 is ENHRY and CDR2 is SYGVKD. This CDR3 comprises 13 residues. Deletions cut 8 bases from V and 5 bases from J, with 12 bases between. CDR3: CAIGRTANEKLFF. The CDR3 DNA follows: TGTGCCATCGGGAGAACAGCAAATGAAAAACTGTTTTTT.

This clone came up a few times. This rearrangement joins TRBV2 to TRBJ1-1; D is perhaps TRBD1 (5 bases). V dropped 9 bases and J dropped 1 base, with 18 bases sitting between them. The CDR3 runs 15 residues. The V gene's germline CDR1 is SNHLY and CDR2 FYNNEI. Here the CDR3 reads CASQVTTGSNTEAFF. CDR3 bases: TGTGCCAGTCAGGTTACAACAGGATCGAACACTGAAGCTTTCTTT.

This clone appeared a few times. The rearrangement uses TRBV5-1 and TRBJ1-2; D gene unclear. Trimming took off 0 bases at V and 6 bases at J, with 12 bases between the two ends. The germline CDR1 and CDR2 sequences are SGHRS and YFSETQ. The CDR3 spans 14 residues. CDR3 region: CASSLGAASDGYTF. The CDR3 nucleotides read TGCGCCAGCAGCTTGGGTGCGGCTTCAGATGGCTACACCTTC.

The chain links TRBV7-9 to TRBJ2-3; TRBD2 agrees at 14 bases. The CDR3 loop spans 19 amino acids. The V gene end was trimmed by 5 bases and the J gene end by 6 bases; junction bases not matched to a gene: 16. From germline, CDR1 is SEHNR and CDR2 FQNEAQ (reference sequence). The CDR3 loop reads CASSPHRGLAGGRRDTQYF. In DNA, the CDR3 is TGTGCCAGCAGCCCCCACCGAGGACTAGCGGGGGGTCGGCGGGATACGCAGTATTTT.

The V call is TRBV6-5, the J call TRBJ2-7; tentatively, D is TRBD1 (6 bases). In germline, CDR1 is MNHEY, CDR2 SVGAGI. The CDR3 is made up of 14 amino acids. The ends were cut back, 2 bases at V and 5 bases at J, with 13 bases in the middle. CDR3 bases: TGTGCCAGCAGTTACGGGCAGGGGTCTAACGAGCAGTACTTC. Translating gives CASSYGQGSNEQYF.

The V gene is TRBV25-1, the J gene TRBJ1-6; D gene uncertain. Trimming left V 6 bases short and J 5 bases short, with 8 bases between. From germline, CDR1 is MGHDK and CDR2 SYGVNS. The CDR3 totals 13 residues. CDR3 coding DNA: TGTGCCAGCAGCCGGGAAAATAATTCACCCCTCCACTTT. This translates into CASSRENNSPLHF.

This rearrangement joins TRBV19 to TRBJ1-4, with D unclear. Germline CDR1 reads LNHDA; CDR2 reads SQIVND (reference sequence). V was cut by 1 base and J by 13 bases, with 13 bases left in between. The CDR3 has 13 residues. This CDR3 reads CASSIGRTRGLFF. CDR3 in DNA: TGTGCCAGTAGTATAGGAAGAACCCGGGGACTGTTTTTT.

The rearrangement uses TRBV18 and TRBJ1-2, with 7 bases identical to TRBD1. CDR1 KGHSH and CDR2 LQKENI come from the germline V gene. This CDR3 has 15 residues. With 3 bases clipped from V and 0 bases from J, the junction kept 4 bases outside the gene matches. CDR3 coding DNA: TGTGCCAGCTCACCTGCCGGGACAGCTAACTATGGCTACACCTTC. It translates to CASSPAGTANYGYTF. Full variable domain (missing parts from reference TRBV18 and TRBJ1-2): NAGVMQNPRHLVRRRGQEARLRCSPMKGHSHVYWYRQLPEEGLKFMVYLQKENIIDESGMPKERFSAEFPKEGPSILRIQQVVRGDSAAYFCASSPAGTANYGYTFGSGTRLTVV.

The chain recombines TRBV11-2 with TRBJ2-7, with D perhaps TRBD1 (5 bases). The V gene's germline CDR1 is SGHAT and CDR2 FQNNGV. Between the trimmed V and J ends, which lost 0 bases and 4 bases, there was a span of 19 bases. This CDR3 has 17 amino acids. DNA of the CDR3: TGTGCCAGCAGCTTAGATCGGTCAGGGTCGATCCGTTACGAGCAGTACTTC. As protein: CASSLDRSGSIRYEQYF. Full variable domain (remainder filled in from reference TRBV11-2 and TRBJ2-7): EAGVAQSPRYKIIEKRQSVAFWCNPISGHATLYWYQQILGQGPKLLIQFQNNGVVDDSQLPKDRFSAERLKGVDSTLKIQPAKLEDSAVYLCASSLDRSGSIRYEQYFGPGTRLTVT.

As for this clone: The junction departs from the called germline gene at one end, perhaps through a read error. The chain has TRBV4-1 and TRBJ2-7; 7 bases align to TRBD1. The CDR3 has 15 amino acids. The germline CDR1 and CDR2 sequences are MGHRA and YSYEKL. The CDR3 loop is CASSPGTASSHEQYF. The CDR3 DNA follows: TGCGCCAGCAGCCCCGGGACAGCGAGCTCCCACGAGCAGTACTTC.

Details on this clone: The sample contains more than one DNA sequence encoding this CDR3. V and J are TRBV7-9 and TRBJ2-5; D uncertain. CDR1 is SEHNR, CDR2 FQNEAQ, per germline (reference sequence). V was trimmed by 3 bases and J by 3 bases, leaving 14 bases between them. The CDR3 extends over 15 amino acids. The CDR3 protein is CASSFGPSGKETQYF. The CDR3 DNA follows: TGTGCCAGCAGCTTCGGTCCCTCAGGAAAAGAGACCCAGTACTTC. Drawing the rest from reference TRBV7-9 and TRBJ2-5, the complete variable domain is DTGVSQNPRHKITKRGQNVTFRCDPISEHNRLYWYRQTLGQGPEFLTYFQNEAQLEKSRLLSDRFSAERPKGSFSTLEIQRTEQGDSAMYLCASSFGPSGKETQYFGPGTRLLVL.

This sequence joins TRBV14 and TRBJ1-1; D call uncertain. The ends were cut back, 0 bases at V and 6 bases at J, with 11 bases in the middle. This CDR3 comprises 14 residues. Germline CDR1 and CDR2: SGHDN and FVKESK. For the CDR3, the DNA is TGTGCCAGCAGCCAAGATAGGGAGCTCGCTGAAGCTTTCTTT. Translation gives CASSQDRELAEAFF.

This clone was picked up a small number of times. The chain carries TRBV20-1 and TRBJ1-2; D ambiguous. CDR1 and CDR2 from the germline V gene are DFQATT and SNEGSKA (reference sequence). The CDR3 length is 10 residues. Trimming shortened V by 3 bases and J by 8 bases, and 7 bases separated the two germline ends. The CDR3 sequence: CSASHSGYTF. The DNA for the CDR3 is TGCAGTGCTAGTCACTCGGGCTACACCTTC.

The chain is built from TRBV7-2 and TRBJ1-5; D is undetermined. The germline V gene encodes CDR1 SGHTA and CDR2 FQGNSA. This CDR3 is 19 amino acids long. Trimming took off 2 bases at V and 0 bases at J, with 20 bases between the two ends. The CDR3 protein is CASSLRSSASVYSNQPQHF. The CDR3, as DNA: TGTGCCAGCAGCTTAAGGTCGTCAGCAAGCGTCTATAGCAATCAGCCCCAGCATTTT. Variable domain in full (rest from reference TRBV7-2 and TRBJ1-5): GAGVSQSPSNKVTEKGKDVELRCDPISGHTALYWYRQSLGQGLEFLIYFQGNSAPDKSGLPSDRFSAERTGGSVSTLTIQRTQQEDSAVYLCASSLRSSASVYSNQPQHFGDGTRLSIL.

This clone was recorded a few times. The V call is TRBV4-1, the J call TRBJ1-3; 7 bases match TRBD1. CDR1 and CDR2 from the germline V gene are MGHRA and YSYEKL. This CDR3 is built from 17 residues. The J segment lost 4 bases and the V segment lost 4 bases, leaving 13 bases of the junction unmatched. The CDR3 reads CASSLQGGQSGGNTIYF. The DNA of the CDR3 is TGCGCCAGCAGCCTCCAAGGGGGACAGAGTGGAGGAAACACCATATATTTT.

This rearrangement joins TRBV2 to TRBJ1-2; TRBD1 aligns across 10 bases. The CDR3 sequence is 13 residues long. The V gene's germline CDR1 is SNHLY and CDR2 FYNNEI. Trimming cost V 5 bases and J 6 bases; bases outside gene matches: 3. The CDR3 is CASSPGQGNGYTF. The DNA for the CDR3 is TGTGCCAGCAGTCCGGGACAGGGGAATGGCTACACCTTC.

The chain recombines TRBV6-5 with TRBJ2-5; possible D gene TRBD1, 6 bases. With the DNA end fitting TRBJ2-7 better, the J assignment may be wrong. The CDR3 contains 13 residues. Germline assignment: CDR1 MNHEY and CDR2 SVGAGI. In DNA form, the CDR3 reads TGTGCCAGCAGTTCGACAGGCGTCTACGAGCAGTACTTC. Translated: CASSSTGVYEQYF.

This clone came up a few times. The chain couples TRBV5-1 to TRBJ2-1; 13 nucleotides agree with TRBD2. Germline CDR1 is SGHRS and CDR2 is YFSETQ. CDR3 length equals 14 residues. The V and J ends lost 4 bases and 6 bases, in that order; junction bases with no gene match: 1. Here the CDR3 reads CASSRTSGSNEQFF. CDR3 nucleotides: TGCGCCAGCAGCCGGACTAGCGGGAGCAATGAGCAGTTCTTC.

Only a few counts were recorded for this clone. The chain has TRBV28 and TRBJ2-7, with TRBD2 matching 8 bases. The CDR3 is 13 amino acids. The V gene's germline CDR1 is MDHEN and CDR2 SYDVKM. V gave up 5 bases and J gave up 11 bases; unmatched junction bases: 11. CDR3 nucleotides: TGTGCCAGCAGTACCGGGGCGTACGGGAGGGAGTACTTC. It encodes CASSTGAYGREYF. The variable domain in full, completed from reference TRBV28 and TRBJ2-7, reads DVKVTQSSRYLVKRTGEKVFLECVQDMDHENMFWYRQDPGLGLRLIYFSYDVKMKEKGDIPEGYSVSREKKERFSLILESASTNQTSMYLCASSTGAYGREYFGPGTRLTVT.

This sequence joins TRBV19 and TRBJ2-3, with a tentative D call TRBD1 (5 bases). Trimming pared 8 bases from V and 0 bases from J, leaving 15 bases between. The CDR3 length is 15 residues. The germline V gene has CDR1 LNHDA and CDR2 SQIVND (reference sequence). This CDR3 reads CASGARGLSTDTQYF. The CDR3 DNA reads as TGTGCCAGTGGGGCTAGGGGTCTTAGCACAGATACGCAGTATTTT.

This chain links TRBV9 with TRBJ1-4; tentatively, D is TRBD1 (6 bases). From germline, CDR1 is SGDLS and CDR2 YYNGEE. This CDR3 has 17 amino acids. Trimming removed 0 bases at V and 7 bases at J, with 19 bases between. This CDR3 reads CASSVGFTGTLPEKLFF. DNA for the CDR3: TGTGCCAGCAGCGTAGGGTTTACGGGGACACTTCCTGAAAAACTGTTTTTT.